The entry that follows covers one T cell receptor (beta chain) sequence. This sample was taken from a study of shared T cell receptors in the human thymus. Assay used: immunoSEQ multiplex PCR; TCRdb lists only in-frame clones, some missing. In the table there are more than 550,000 clones, 80% to 90% of which are singletons. Trimming cost V 2 bases and J 6 bases, with 7 bases left between them. The CDR3 runs 13 residues. CDR1 MNHEY and CDR2 SVGAGI come from the germline V gene. These same data were also listed under a study on human thymus T cells. From that paper: Corrective surgery for congenital heart defects was being performed on the healthy Finnish infants who were the donors. Resections obtained during corrective heart surgery supplied the thymus tissue.

The sample consisted of thymocytes. The gene calls are TRBV6-5 and TRBJ2-2; D not certain. The source of this sequence is a girl under two years old with a congenital heart defect. The CDR3 is CASSYQVSGELFF. In nucleotides, the CDR3 is TGTGCCAGCAGTTACCAGGTCTCCGGGGAGCTGTTTTTT.